These 26 T cell receptor beta chains came from one sample sequenced in a study of cytomegalovirus exposure and HLA in healthy donors. Sequencing used immunoSEQ multiplex PCR; TCRdb keeps in-frame clones, though not all of them. The sample has about 56,000 clones; 93% are singletons. Sequenced: PBMCs. Receptors were obtained from a woman between 18 and 29 years old in good health and CMV-seropositive.

The CDR3 protein is CAWSNGQGDYEQYF. CDR3 nucleotide sequence: TGTGCCTGGAGTAACGGACAGGGAGATTACGAGCAGTACTTC. The chain carries TRBV30 and TRBJ2-7; 8 bases match TRBD1. The germline CDR1 and CDR2 sequences are GTSNPN and SVGIG (reference sequence). The CDR3 spans 14 residues. J was trimmed by 4 bases and V by 2 bases; bases with no gene match: 7. Combining the CDR3 with reference TRBV30 and TRBJ2-7 gives the whole variable domain SQTIHQWPATLVQPVGSPLSLECTVEGTSNPNLYWYRQAAGRGLQLLFYSVGIGQISSEVPQNLSASRPQDRQFILSSKKLLLSDSGFYLCAWSNGQGDYEQYFGPGTRLTVT.

The rearrangement links TRBV6-5 to TRBJ1-4, with a tentative D call TRBD1 (5 bases). The V gene's germline CDR1 is MNHEY and CDR2 SVGAGI. V lost 2 bases, J lost 5 bases, and 15 bases lay in between. The CDR3 runs 16 residues. CDR3 amino acids: CASSYTRTTLNEKLFF. The CDR3, as DNA: TGTGCCAGCAGTTACACCCGGACAACTTTGAATGAAAAACTGTTTTTT.

This rearrangement joins TRBV6-6 to TRBJ1-2; the match to TRBD1 covers 9 bases. Germline trimming cut 5 bases from V and 4 bases from J; bases unmatched to any gene: 5. This CDR3 has 14 amino acids. The germline V gene has CDR1 MNHNY and CDR2 SVGAGI (reference sequence). CDR3 sequence reads: CASSPSTGGYGYTF. The CDR3 nucleotides are TGTGCCAGCAGTCCCTCGACAGGGGGCTATGGCTACACCTTC.

This clone was observed a single time. The CDR3 DNA is TGCGCCAGCAGTCAACAGGGTGTTATTCGGAATGAGCAGTTCTTC. Protein product: CASSQQGVIRNEQFF. The genes are TRBV23-1 and TRBJ2-1; the D gene is possibly TRBD1 (5 bases). TRBV23-1 is placed among ORFs of uncertain function. V lost 2 bases to trimming and J lost 7 bases, with 15 bases between them. The CDR3 extends over 15 amino acids.

The gene calls are TRBV7-9 and TRBJ2-1; no clear D. The germline gives CDR1 SEHNR, CDR2 FQNEAQ (reference sequence). There are 16 residues in the CDR3. V lost 1 base to trimming and J lost 2 bases, with 12 bases between them. The CDR3 DNA is TGTGCCAGCAGCTTAGGGCCCGCTGTCGCCTACAATGAGCAGTTCTTC. Translating it yields CASSLGPAVAYNEQFF.

The V and J genes are TRBV2 and TRBJ1-2; D might be TRBD1 (6 bases). Per germline, CDR1 SNHLY and CDR2 FYNNEI. The CDR3 loop spans 10 amino acids. Here the CDR3 reads CASRQGGYTF. CDR3 nucleotide sequence: TGTGCGTCTCGGCAGGGGGGCTACACCTTC.

V is TRBV19 and J is TRBJ1-6; no clear D gene. CDR3 length: 16 residues. Germline V lookup: CDR1 LNHDA, CDR2 SQIVND (reference sequence). V lost 7 bases, J lost 3 bases, and 16 bases lay in between. The CDR3 DNA reads TGTGCCAGTACCGAGTGGGCGGGAGTCTATAATTCACCCCTCCACTTT. It encodes CASTEWAGVYNSPLHF.

The chain carries TRBV7-8 and TRBJ2-3, with 8 nucleotides matching TRBD1. The junction had 7 bases not matched to a gene; V was cut back by 3 bases and J by 2 bases. The CDR3 sequence is 16 residues long. Germline V gene sequence: CDR1 SGHVS, CDR2 FQNEAQ. For the CDR3, the DNA is TGTGCCAGCAGCTTCTCTGGACAGGGCTACACAGATACGCAGTATTTT. The encoded protein is CASSFSGQGYTDTQYF.

The rearrangement joins TRBV5-4 to TRBJ2-7, with D perhaps TRBD1 (6 bases). The CDR3 has 15 residues. Looked up from germline, CDR1 is SGHNT and CDR2 is YYREEE (reference sequence). Trimming removed 3 bases from V and 3 bases from J, with 16 bases in between. CDR3 residues: CASSSRQEKLYEQYF. The CDR3 bases are TGTGCCAGCAGCTCACGACAGGAGAAGCTCTACGAGCAGTACTTC.

The gene calls are TRBV27 and TRBJ2-3; TRBD2 matches at 8 bases. The CDR3 has 14 amino acids. Trimming took 5 bases from V and 4 from J; bases not matched to a gene: 5. Germline CDR1 is MNHEY and CDR2 is SMNVEV (reference sequence). CDR3 sequence: CASSNGGAPDTQYF. CDR3 nucleotide sequence: TGTGCCAGCAGTAACGGGGGGGCCCCAGATACGCAGTATTTT.

This chain connects TRBV5-1 to TRBJ1-2; D perhaps matches TRBD1 (6 bases). V was pared by 3 bases and J by 4 bases, with 16 bases between. Germline V gives CDR1 SGHRS, CDR2 YFSETQ. This CDR3 is built from 15 residues. The CDR3: CASSSEDSSAYGYTF. The CDR3 DNA reads TGCGCCAGCAGCTCGGAGGACAGTTCGGCCTATGGCTACACCTTC.

The V gene is TRBV5-4, the J gene TRBJ1-1; 8 bases are shared with TRBD1. V lost 3 bases, J lost 0 bases, and 4 bases stayed unmatched. From germline, CDR1 is SGHNT and CDR2 YYREEE (reference sequence). This CDR3 has 15 residues. This CDR3 is CASSSRGRMNTEAFF. For the CDR3, the DNA is TGTGCCAGCAGCTCCAGGGGGCGCATGAACACTGAAGCTTTCTTT.

The rearrangement links TRBV6-6 to TRBJ2-1; 15 nucleotides match TRBD2. The germline V gene encodes CDR1 MNHNY and CDR2 SVGAGI (reference sequence). With 6 bases clipped from V and 10 bases from J, the junction kept 7 bases outside the gene matches. This CDR3 has 15 amino acids. The CDR3 loop is CASSRTSGGAGEQFF. CDR3 coding DNA: TGTGCCAGCAGCCGGACTAGCGGGGGGGCCGGGGAGCAGTTCTTC.

V is TRBV15 and J is TRBJ1-3, with 7 bases aligning to TRBD1. CDR3 length equals 16 residues. Germline V gene sequence: CDR1 LNHNV, CDR2 YYDKDF (reference sequence). V dropped 3 bases and J dropped 1; count of bases not matched to a gene: 6. In DNA form, the CDR3 reads TGTGCCACCAGCAGGGGTGAGGGGGCTTCTGGAAACACCATATATTTT. This gives the protein CATSRGEGASGNTIYF.

The rearrangement joins TRBV25-1 to TRBJ2-2, with 7 bases lining up with TRBD1. The junction had 8 bases not matched to a gene; V was cut back by 5 bases and J by 8 bases. The CDR3 has 14 amino acids. Germline CDR1 reads MGHDK; CDR2 reads SYGVNS. The CDR3 reads CASSPTGLSGELFF. The CDR3 region has the DNA TGTGCCAGCAGTCCGACAGGGCTTAGTGGGGAGCTGTTTTTT.

This rearrangement joins TRBV2 to TRBJ2-1; TRBD2 agrees at 13 bases. Per germline, CDR1 SNHLY and CDR2 FYNNEI. This CDR3 region has 14 residues. Unmatched junction bases numbered 5, after V lost 6 bases and J lost 9 bases. The CDR3 region is CASRLTSGGPEQFF. CDR3 DNA: TGTGCCAGCAGATTGACTAGCGGGGGGCCTGAGCAGTTCTTC.

This clone appeared once. The chain couples TRBV5-1 to TRBJ1-1, with 7 bases that match TRBD1. J gave up 0 bases and V 5 bases, and 4 bases lay outside the gene matches. The V gene's germline CDR1 is SGHRS and CDR2 YFSETQ. This CDR3 spans 14 amino acids. The CDR3 is CASRGQEMNTEAFF. For the CDR3, the DNA is TGCGCCAGCAGAGGACAGGAGATGAACACTGAAGCTTTCTTT.

The rearrangement links TRBV27 to TRBJ1-2, with 8 bases lining up with TRBD1. V shed 5 bases, J shed 4 bases, and the junction held 6 bases outside the gene matches. The CDR3 is 14 residues long. Per the germline V gene, CDR1 is MNHEY and CDR2 is SMNVEV (reference sequence). CDR3 bases: TGTGCCAGCAGTCCTCGGGGGACAGGCTATGGCTACACCTTC. It yields the protein CASSPRGTGYGYTF.

The CDR3 spells CASSLSGTGGSGYTF. The CDR3 region has the DNA TGTGCCAGCAGTTTATCCGGGACAGGGGGCAGTGGCTACACCTTC. The V call is TRBV28, the J call TRBJ1-2; 12 bases match TRBD1. Germline-derived CDR1 and CDR2 are MDHEN and SYDVKM. This CDR3 has 15 residues. The V and J ends lost 1 base and 7 bases, in that order; junction bases with no gene match: 4.

As for this clone: The junction does not match germline at one end; this may be a read error. V is TRBV29-1 and J is TRBJ2-3, with 9 nucleotides matching TRBD1. Germline V gene data show CDR1 as SQVTM and CDR2 as ANQGSEA. The CDR3 sequence is 14 residues long. As DNA, the CDR3 is TGCAGCGTGGAAGGACAGGGGAAGACAGATACGCAGTATTTT. This translates into CSVEGQGKTDTQYF.

The V and J genes are TRBV4-2 and TRBJ2-4; possible D gene TRBD1, 6 bases. Germline lookup yields CDR1 LGHNA and CDR2 YNFKEQ. The CDR3 is 16 residues long. V lost 0 bases and J lost 9, with 18 bases in between. The CDR3 reads CASSQDHQGSGGIQYF. CDR3 bases: TGTGCCAGCAGCCAAGATCATCAGGGGAGTGGAGGCATTCAGTACTTC.

This clone was counted once. In DNA, the CDR3 is TGTGCCACCGGACAGGCCGGGGAGCTGTTTTTT. Translation: CATGQAGELFF. V usage is TRBV7-3 and J usage is TRBJ2-2; TRBD1 agrees at 7 bases. The germline V gene has CDR1 SGHTA and CDR2 FQGTGA. This CDR3 region has 11 residues. The junction had 2 bases not matched to a gene; V was cut back by 10 bases and J by 6 bases.

The chain has TRBV5-6 and TRBJ1-1; D not resolved. Germline V CDR1 and CDR2: SGHDT, YYEEEE. Trimming shortened V by 3 bases and J by 2 bases, and 2 bases separated the two germline ends. This CDR3 comprises 11 residues. The CDR3 nucleotides are TGTGCCAGCAGCTCTAACACTGAAGCTTTCTTT. As protein: CASSSNTEAFF.

V gene TRBV7-2 combines with J gene TRBJ1-2; 7 nucleotides align to TRBD1. Per germline, CDR1 SGHTA and CDR2 FQGNSA. The CDR3 contains 17 residues. Trimming cost V 1 base and J 3 bases; bases outside gene matches: 11. The CDR3 DNA reads as TGTGCCAGCAGCTTAGGTTCACAGGGGCGTCTCGACTATGGCTACACCTTC. Protein sequence: CASSLGSQGRLDYGYTF.

The chain links TRBV27 to TRBJ1-2; D gene unclear. Germline assignment: CDR1 MNHEY and CDR2 SMNVEV (reference sequence). The CDR3 consists of 13 residues. The germline V and J ends were trimmed by 6 bases and 7 bases, with 15 bases remaining between them. This CDR3 reads CASRAGDGLGYTF. In DNA form, the CDR3 reads TGTGCCAGCAGAGCCGGTGACGGACTTGGCTACACCTTC.

The rearrangement links TRBV9 to TRBJ1-1; TRBD1 agrees at 7 bases. CDR3 length equals 16 residues. With V trimmed by 0 bases and J by 1 base, 6 bases remained unmatched. Germline V gives CDR1 SGDLS, CDR2 YYNGEE. The CDR3 is CASSVGRDRGNTEAFF. For the CDR3, the DNA is TGTGCCAGCAGCGTAGGGCGGGACAGAGGGAACACTGAAGCTTTCTTT.